This TCR beta chain was observed in a study of a mutant IDH1 vaccine in newly diagnosed glioma. Details on this clone: Its antigen is currently unknown.

Regarding time point: week 35, safety follow-up. One vaccine dose held 300 ug of mutant IDH1 20-mer peptide and came with topical imiquimod. TCRdb keeps only in-frame clones here, not all; method: immunoSEQ multiplex PCR. Of 65,000 to 85,000 clones in the sample, more than 85% were seen once. CDR3 size: 13 residues. The germline V and J ends were trimmed by 8 bases and 4 bases, with 12 bases remaining between them. Germline-derived CDR1 and CDR2 are MNHEY and SMNVEV (reference sequence). This chain links TRBV27 with TRBJ1-3; TRBD1 is a possible D gene (6 bases). The sequencing here drew on PBMCs, taken from a glioma patient whose treatment included an IDH1 peptide vaccine. The receptor's source is a man aged 25-40 years with glioma. The CDR3 loop is CASWSGVGNTIYF. The CDR3 DNA reads TGTGCCAGCTGGTCAGGGGTGGGAAACACCATATATTTT.